This entry lists 12 T cell receptor beta chains sequenced from one sample in a study of OX40 agonist ivuxolimab in advanced cancers. TCRdb's copy holds only in-frame clones and misses some; the assay was immunoSEQ multiplex PCR. The profile shows 40,000 to 55,000 clones, about 80% of them singletons. Source: CD4+ or CD8+ T cells sorted from blood, taken in a trial of the OX40 agonist ivuxolimab. All receptors derive from an adult with an advanced solid tumor such as melanoma, head and neck, liver or kidney cancer.

This clone has more than one count but fewer than ten. The genes are TRBV5-6 and TRBJ2-2; no clear D. The CDR3 contains 13 residues. The germline V gene has CDR1 SGHDT and CDR2 YYEEEE. The V gene lost 7 bases and the J gene lost 5 bases, with 12 bases spanning the gap. The DNA for the CDR3 is TGTGCCAGCGCTCACGTCCAGACCGGGGAGCTGTTTTTT. Translating it yields CASAHVQTGELFF. Full variable domain (missing parts from reference TRBV5-6 and TRBJ2-2): DAGVTQSPTHLIKTRGQQVTLRCSPKSGHDTVSWYQQALGQGPQFIFQYYEEEERQRGNFPDRFSGHQFPNYSSELNVNALLLGDSALYLCASAHVQTGELFFGEGSRLTVL.

The V call is TRBV15, the J call TRBJ2-3, with D possibly being TRBD2 (6 bases). Germline CDR1 is LNHNV and CDR2 is YYDKDF (reference sequence). This CDR3 is 17 amino acids long. V was cut by 0 bases and J by 0 bases, with 13 bases left in between. As DNA, the CDR3 is TGTGCCACCAGCAGAGATAGTCTAGCGCCTAGCACAGATACGCAGTATTTT. It specifies CATSRDSLAPSTDTQYF.

This chain links TRBV7-2 with TRBJ1-2, with TRBD1 matching 9 bases. The CDR3 is 15 amino acids. After removal of 4 bases from V and 4 bases from J, the junction contained 7 bases not matched to a gene. Germline V gene lookup returns CDR1 SGHTA and CDR2 FQGNSA. Here the CDR3 DNA reads TGTGCCAGCAGCTCCACAGGGGGCGTCGGCTATGGCTACACCTTC. This codes for CASSSTGGVGYGYTF.

This chain connects TRBV10-3 to TRBJ1-2; D possibly corresponds to TRBD1 (5 bases). Trimming took 0 bases from V and 3 from J, leaving 8 bases between them. CDR1 is ENHRY and CDR2 is SYGVKD in the germline V gene. The CDR3 has 14 residues. CDR3 nucleotides: TGTGCCATCAGTGAGTCTGGGACCTACTATGGCTACACCTTC. Its translation is CAISESGTYYGYTF.

The genes are TRBV5-1 and TRBJ2-1, with 10 bases matching TRBD2. CDR3 length equals 14 residues. J lost 3 bases, V lost 8 bases, and 5 bases had no gene match. Germline V lookup: CDR1 SGHRS, CDR2 YFSETQ. The CDR3 region is CASPGTSVYNEQFF. In nucleotides, the CDR3 is TGCGCCAGTCCCGGGACTAGCGTCTACAATGAGCAGTTCTTC.

In this sample, this clone turned up once. The chain employs TRBV27 and TRBJ2-5; 7 bases are shared with TRBD1. Looked up from germline, CDR1 is MNHEY and CDR2 is SMNVEV (reference sequence). Unmatched junction bases numbered 9, after V lost 4 bases and J lost 4 bases. The CDR3 is made up of 15 amino acids. This CDR3 reads CASSSLTGAGETQYF. The CDR3, as DNA: TGTGCCAGCAGTTCCCTTACAGGGGCGGGAGAGACCCAGTACTTC.

The rearrangement uses TRBV25-1 and TRBJ2-7, with D hard to call. V gave up 4 bases and J gave up 6 bases, with 7 bases separating them. The CDR3 runs 11 residues. Germline V gene sequence: CDR1 MGHDK, CDR2 SYGVNS. As DNA, the CDR3 is TGTGCCAGCAGTGGACCCGGCGAGCAGTACTTC. Its translation is CASSGPGEQYF.

The chain couples TRBV13 to TRBJ1-2; D might be TRBD1 (6 bases). Germline V gene lookup returns CDR1 PRHDT and CDR2 FYEKMQ (reference sequence). V was clipped by 4 bases and J by 8 bases, with 14 bases between them. This CDR3 contains 13 residues. CDR3 coding DNA: TGTGCCAGCAGCTATACAGGGATCGGAGGCTACACCTTC. Protein sequence: CASSYTGIGGYTF.

This clone was seen a single time. The chain has TRBV18 and TRBJ1-1; D is possibly TRBD1 (5 bases). Deletions cut 4 bases from V and 5 bases from J, with 17 bases between. CDR1 and CDR2 (germline): KGHSH, LQKENI. CDR3 size: 15 residues. CDR3 DNA sequence: TGTGCCAGCTCACTAGCTTCAGGGCGGGGGACTGAAGCTTTCTTT. Encoded protein: CASSLASGRGTEAFF.

The rearrangement joins TRBV11-1 to TRBJ2-5, with TRBD1 matching 8 bases. The CDR3 is made up of 14 amino acids. V lost 6 bases to trimming and J lost 1 base; unmatched junction nucleotides: 4. Germline V CDR1 and CDR2: SGHAT, FQDESV (reference sequence). CDR3 DNA sequence: TGTGCCAGCAGAGACAGGGGACCCCAAGAGACCCAGTACTTC. Residues: CASRDRGPQETQYF.

This chain uses TRBV7-9 with TRBJ1-1, with 7 bases lining up with TRBD1. With 1 base clipped from V and 4 bases from J, the junction kept 6 bases outside the gene matches. Germline CDR1 and CDR2: SEHNR and FQNEAQ (reference sequence). There are 15 residues in the CDR3. CDR3 bases: TGTGCCAGCAGCTTAGGTCAGGGGGGGTTCACTGAAGCTTTCTTT. It translates to CASSLGQGGFTEAFF.

The rearrangement links TRBV9 to TRBJ2-7; weak D call: TRBD1 (5 bases). The CDR3 runs 13 residues. Germline CDR1 SGDLS, CDR2 YYNGEE. V was clipped by 0 bases and J by 7 bases, with 11 bases between them. The DNA of the CDR3 is TGTGCCAGCAGCGTAGTAGGGGTGGGGGAGCAGTACTTC. Amino acid sequence: CASSVVGVGEQYF.